This T cell receptor (beta chain) was recovered during a study of shared clonotypes between healthy human individuals. CDR1 MNHNS and CDR2 SASEGT come from the germline V gene. The CDR3 loop spans 12 amino acids. The V segment lost 5 bases and the J segment 6 bases; nucleotides outside the gene matches: 1. Sequenced by immunoSEQ multiplex PCR; TCRdb stores in-frame clones only, minus some. The table shows about 2,500,000 clones, with more than 90% occurring only once. The sequenced sample was naive CD4+ T cells sorted from blood. Subset noted: CD45RA+ positively selected. The chain uses TRBV6-1 and TRBJ2-7; 10 nucleotides line up with TRBD2. The sequence came from a man aged 18 to 29 in good health. CDR3 region: CASSPSGGEQYF. The CDR3 DNA sequence: TGTGCCAGCAGTCCTAGCGGGGGCGAGCAGTACTTC.